The table lists the clone carrying this T cell receptor beta chain with a count of one. Study processing details: Nucleated cell counts were estimated from reference gene primer amplification. Profiled with immunoSEQ multiplex PCR; TCRdb holds only in-frame clones, not every one. V and J calls and clone size follow that table, whereas D and trimming were derived from the DNA. The sample shows about 240,000 clones, roughly 90% of them seen only once. The data are from a study of blood T cell repertoires in COVID-19. Study context: Both acute and convalescent COVID-19 samples were obtained from the United States, Italy and Spain. The analysed material was cDNA or gDNA that came from T cells, B-cell-depleted T cells, or PBMCs.

V was trimmed by 6 bases and J by 5 bases, leaving 11 bases between them. Per the germline V gene, CDR1 is DFQATT and CDR2 is SNEGSKA (reference sequence). CDR3 length: 11 amino acids. This receptor was identified in a young woman who had recovered from COVID-19. Material: PBMCs or T cells enriched from blood (not recorded which). The chain is built from TRBV20-1 and TRBJ2-7; D is unresolved. CDR3 bases: TGCAGTGCCGCTAGGTACAACGAGCAGTACTTC. It translates to CSAARYNEQYF.